This TCR beta chain is drawn from a study of blood T cell repertoires in COVID-19. Study information: The cDNA or gDNA used as material had been derived from T cells, B-cell-depleted T cells, or PBMCs.

The germline V gene encodes CDR1 MNHEY and CDR2 SVGEGT. The CDR3 runs to 15 residues. V was pared by 6 bases and J by 4 bases, with 10 bases of the junction left unmatched. Libraries were prepared by immunoSEQ multiplex PCR; TCRdb keeps only in-frame clonotypes and omits some of them. The repertoire holds some 80,000 clones, with around nine tenths as singletons. The sample comprised peripheral blood. The chain employs TRBV6-2 or TRBV6-3 and TRBJ2-7, with 9 bases aligning to TRBD1. This TCR was recovered from a woman older than 75 with active or convalescent COVID-19. The CDR3 is CASSSPGTGRYEQYF. The CDR3 region has the DNA TGTGCCAGCAGCTCTCCCGGGACAGGGAGGTACGAGCAGTACTTC.